This TCR beta chain was identified during a study of T cells expressing NK-cell markers. Study-wide results and caveats: NKG2C+ dominant clonotypes from over five donors made up roughly 1.0-7.5% of CD8+ T cells.

TCRdb reanalyzed the 5' RACE reads, giving one entry per CDR3 protein sequence and no DNA. This sample's table reports approximately 150,000 distinct CDR3 sequences. The CDR3 covers 13 residues. The germline V gene encodes CDR1 DFQATT and CDR2 SNEGSKA (reference sequence). Comment on this clonotype: Its antigen is unidentified.

The chain uses TRBV20-1 and TRBJ2-2; TCRdb's D call of TRBD2 is untestable without DNA. Material for sequencing was blood T cells: a sorted CD56 or NKG2C T cell subset, CD4+ or CD8+ T cells, or bulk PBMC T cells (not recorded which). The TCR was taken from a man between 18 and 35 years old in good health. CDR3 region: CSAKNGLSGELFF.